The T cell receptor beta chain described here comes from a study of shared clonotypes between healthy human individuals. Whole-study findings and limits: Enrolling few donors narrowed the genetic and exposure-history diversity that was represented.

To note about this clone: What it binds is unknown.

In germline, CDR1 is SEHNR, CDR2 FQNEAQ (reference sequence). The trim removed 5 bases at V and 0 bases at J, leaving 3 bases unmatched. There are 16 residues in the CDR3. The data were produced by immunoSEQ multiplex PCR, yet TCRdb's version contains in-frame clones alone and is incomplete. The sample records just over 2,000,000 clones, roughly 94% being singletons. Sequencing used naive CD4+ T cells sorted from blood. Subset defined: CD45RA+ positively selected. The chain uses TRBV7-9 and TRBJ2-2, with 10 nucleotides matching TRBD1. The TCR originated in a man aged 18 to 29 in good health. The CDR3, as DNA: TGTGCCAGCAGCCGGGGACAGGGGACGAACACCGGGGAGCTGTTTTTT. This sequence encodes CASSRGQGTNTGELFF.